The source of this T cell receptor beta chain is a study of T cell responses to AZD1222 COVID-19 vaccine. Some clones are missing from TCRdb's copy, which holds only in-frame ones; the method was immunoSEQ multiplex PCR. The table includes under 200,000 clones, about 92% detected once. The V and J ends lost 3 bases and 1 base respectively, with 6 bases between them. This CDR3 is built from 13 residues. The source was peripheral blood, collected on day 0 of MenACWY control vaccination. The clonotype originates from an adult in good health. The chain has TRBV12-3 or TRBV12-4 and TRBJ1-1; D is ambiguous. The CDR3: CASSLSGNTEAFF. The CDR3 coding sequence is TGTGCCAGCAGTTTGTCTGGGAACACTGAAGCTTTCTTT.